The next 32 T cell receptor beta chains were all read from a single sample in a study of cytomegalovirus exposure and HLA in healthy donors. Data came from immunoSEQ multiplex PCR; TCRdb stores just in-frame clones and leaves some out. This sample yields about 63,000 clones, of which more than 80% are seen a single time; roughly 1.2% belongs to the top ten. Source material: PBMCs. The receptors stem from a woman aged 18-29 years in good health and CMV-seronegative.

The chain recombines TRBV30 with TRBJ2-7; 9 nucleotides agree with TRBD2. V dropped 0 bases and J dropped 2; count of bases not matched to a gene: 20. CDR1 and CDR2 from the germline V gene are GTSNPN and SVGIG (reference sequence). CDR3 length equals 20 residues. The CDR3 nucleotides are TGTGCCTGGAGTGTATTACGGGAGGGAGGAGCGGGAGGCCGAACCTACGAGCAGTACTTC. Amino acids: CAWSVLREGGAGGRTYEQYF.

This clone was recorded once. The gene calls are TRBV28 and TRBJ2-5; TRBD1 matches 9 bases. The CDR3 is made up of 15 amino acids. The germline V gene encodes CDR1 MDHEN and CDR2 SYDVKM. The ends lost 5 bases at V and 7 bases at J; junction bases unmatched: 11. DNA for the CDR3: TGTGCCAGCAGTCCTACAGGGGGCGCCGGGTGGACCCAGTACTTC. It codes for CASSPTGGAGWTQYF.

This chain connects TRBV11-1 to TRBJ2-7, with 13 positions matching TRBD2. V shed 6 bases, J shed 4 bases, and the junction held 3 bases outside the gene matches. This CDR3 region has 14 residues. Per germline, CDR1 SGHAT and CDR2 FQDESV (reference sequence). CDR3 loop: CASRWTSGGYEQYF. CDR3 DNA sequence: TGTGCCAGCAGGTGGACTAGCGGGGGATACGAGCAGTACTTC.

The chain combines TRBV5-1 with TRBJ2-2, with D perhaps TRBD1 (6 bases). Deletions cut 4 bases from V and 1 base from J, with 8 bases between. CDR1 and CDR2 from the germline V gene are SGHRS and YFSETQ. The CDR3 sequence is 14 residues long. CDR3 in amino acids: CASSPTGNTGELFF. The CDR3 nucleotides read TGCGCCAGCAGCCCGACAGGGAACACCGGGGAGCTGTTTTTT.

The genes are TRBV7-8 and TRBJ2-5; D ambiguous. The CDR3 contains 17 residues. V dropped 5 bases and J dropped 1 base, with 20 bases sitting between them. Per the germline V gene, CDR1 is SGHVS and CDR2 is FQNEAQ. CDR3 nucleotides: TGTGCCAGCAGCGAGAGGTCTAGTACGGCGTCCCAAGAGACCCAGTACTTC. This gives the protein CASSERSSTASQETQYF. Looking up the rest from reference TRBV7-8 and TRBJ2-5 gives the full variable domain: GAGVSQSPRYKVAKRGQDVALRCDPISGHVSLFWYQQALGQGPEFLTYFQNEAQLDKSGLPSDRFFAERPEGSVSTLKIQRTQQEDSAVYLCASSERSSTASQETQYFGPGTRLLVL.

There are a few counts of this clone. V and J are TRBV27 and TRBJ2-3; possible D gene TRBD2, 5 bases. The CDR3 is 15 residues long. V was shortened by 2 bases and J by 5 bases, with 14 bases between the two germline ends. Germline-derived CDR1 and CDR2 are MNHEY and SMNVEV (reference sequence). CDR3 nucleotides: TGTGCCAGCAGTTTAGGGTCGGCGGGTATAGATACGCAGTATTTT. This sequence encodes CASSLGSAGIDTQYF.

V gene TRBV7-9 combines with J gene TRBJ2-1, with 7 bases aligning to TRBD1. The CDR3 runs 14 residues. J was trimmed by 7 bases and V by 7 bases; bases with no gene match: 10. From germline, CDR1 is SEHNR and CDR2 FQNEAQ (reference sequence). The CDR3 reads CASIAGTVDNEQFF. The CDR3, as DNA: TGTGCCAGCATTGCCGGGACAGTTGATAATGAGCAGTTCTTC.

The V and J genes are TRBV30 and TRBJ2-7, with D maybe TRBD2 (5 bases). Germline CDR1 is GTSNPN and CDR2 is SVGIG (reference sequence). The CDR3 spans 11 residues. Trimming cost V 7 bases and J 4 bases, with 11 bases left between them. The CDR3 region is CAYGRGYEQYF. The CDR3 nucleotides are TGTGCCTATGGCCGAGGGTACGAGCAGTACTTC.

The chain's CDR3 is CASGGTSGTTQYF. The CDR3, as DNA: TGTGCCAGCGGGGGGACTAGCGGGACTACGCAGTATTTT. The V call is TRBV2, the J call TRBJ2-3; TRBD2 agrees at 13 bases. V lost 8 bases, J lost 8 bases, and 4 bases stayed unmatched. Germline V gives CDR1 SNHLY, CDR2 FYNNEI. The CDR3 sequence is 13 residues long. Supplemented by reference TRBV2 and TRBJ2-3, the full variable domain reads EPEVTQTPSHQVTQMGQEVILRCVPISNHLYFYWYRQILGQKVEFLVSFYNNEISEKSEIFDDQFSVERPDGSNFTLKIRSTKLEDSAMYFCASGGTSGTTQYFGPGTRLTVL.

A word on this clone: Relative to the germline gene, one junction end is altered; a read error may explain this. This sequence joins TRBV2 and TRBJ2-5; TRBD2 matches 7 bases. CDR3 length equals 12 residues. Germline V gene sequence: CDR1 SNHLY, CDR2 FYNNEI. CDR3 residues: CASSGTTGSGDF. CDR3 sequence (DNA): TGTGCCAGCAGTGGGACCACAGGCAGCGGGGACTTC.

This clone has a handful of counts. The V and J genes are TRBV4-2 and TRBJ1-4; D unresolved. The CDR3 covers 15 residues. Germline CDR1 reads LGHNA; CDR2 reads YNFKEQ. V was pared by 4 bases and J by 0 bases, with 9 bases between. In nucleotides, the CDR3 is TGTGCCAGCAGCCGCCAGGTCGCAACTAATGAAAAACTGTTTTTT. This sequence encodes CASSRQVATNEKLFF.

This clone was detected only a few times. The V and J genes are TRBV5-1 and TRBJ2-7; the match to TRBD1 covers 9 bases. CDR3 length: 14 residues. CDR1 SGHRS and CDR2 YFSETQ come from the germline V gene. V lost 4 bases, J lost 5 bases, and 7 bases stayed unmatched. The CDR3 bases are TGCGCCAGCAGCGGCACCGGGACAGGGCACGAGCAGTACTTC. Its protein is CASSGTGTGHEQYF.

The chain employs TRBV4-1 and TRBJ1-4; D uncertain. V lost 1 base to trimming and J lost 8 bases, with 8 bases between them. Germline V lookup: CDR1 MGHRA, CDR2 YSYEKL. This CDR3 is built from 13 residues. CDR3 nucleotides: TGCGCCAGCAGCCAAGTGTATGTGGAAAAACTGTTTTTT. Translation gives CASSQVYVEKLFF.

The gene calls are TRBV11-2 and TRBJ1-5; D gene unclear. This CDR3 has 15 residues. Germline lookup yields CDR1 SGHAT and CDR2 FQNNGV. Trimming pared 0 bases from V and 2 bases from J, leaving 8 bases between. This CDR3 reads CASSLDLEGNQPQHF. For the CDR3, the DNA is TGTGCCAGCAGCTTAGATTTGGAGGGCAATCAGCCCCAGCATTTT.

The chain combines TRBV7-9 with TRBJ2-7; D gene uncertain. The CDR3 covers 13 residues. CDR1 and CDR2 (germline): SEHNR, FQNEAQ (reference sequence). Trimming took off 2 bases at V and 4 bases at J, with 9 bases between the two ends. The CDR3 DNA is TGTGCCAGCAGCTTACCCAGCGAGTACGAGCAGTACTTC. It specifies CASSLPSEYEQYF.

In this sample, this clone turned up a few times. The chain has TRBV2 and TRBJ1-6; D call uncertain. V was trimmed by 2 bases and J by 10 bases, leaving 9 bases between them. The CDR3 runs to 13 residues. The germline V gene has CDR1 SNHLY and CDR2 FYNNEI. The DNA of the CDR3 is TGTGCCAGCAGTGAATCGGGATACTCACCCCTCCACTTT. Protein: CASSESGYSPLHF.

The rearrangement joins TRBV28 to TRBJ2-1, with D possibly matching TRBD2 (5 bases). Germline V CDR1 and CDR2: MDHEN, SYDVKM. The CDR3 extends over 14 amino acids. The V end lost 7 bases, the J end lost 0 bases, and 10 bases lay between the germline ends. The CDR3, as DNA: TGTGCCAGCACCATGGGGAGCTCCTACAATGAGCAGTTCTTC. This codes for CASTMGSSYNEQFF.

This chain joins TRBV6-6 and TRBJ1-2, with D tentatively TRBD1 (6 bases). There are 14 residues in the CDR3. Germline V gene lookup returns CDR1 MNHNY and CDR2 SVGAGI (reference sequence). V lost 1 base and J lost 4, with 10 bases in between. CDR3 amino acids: CASSYFSRGYGYTF. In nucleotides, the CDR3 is TGTGCCAGCAGTTACTTCTCCAGGGGCTATGGCTACACCTTC.

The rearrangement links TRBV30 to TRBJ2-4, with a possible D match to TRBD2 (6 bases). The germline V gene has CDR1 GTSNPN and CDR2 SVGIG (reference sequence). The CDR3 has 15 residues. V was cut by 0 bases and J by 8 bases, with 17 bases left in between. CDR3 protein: CAWSVAGRGTDIQYF. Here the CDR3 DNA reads TGTGCCTGGAGTGTAGCGGGCCGGGGGACCGACATTCAGTACTTC. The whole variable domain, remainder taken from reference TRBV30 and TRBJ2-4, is SQTIHQWPATLVQPVGSPLSLECTVEGTSNPNLYWYRQAAGRGLQLLFYSVGIGQISSEVPQNLSASRPQDRQFILSSKKLLLSDSGFYLCAWSVAGRGTDIQYFGAGTRLSVL.

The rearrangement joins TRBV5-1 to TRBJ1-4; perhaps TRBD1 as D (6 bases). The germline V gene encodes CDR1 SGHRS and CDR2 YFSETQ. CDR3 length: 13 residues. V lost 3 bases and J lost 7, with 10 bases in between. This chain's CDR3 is CASSSGHIEKLFF. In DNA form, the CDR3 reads TGCGCCAGCAGCTCGGGACATATTGAAAAACTGTTTTTT.

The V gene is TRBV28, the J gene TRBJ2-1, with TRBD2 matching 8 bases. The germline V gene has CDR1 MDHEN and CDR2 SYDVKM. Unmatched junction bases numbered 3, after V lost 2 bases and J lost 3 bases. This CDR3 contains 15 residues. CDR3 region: CASSLGLAGYNEQFF. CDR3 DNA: TGTGCCAGCAGTTTAGGCCTAGCGGGCTACAATGAGCAGTTCTTC.

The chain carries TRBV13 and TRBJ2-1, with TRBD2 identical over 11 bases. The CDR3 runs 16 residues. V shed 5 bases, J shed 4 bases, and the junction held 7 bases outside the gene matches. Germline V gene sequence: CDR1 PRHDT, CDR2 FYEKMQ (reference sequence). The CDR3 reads CASSNYGTSGYNEQFF. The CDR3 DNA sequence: TGTGCCAGCAGCAATTACGGGACTAGCGGATACAATGAGCAGTTCTTC.

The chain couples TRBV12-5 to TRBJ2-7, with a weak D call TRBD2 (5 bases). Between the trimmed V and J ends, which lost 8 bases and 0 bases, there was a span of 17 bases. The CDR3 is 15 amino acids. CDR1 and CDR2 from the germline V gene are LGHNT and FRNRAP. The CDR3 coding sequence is TGTGCTAGTTATGAAGGAGCGGCCTTCTCCTACGAGCAGTACTTC. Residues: CASYEGAAFSYEQYF.

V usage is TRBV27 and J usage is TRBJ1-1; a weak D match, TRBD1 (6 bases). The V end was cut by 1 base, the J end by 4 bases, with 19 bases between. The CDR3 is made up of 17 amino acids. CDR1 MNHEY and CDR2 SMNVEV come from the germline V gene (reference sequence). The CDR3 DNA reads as TGTGCCAGCAGTTTATTAGGGATCTCGCAGGGGCTCACTGAAGCTTTCTTT. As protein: CASSLLGISQGLTEAFF.

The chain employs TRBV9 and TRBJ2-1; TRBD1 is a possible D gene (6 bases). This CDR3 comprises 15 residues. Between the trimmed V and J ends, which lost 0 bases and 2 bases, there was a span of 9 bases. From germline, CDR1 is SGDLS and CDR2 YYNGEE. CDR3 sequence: CASSVAGQPYNEQFF. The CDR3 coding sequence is TGTGCCAGCAGCGTAGCCGGACAGCCCTACAATGAGCAGTTCTTC.

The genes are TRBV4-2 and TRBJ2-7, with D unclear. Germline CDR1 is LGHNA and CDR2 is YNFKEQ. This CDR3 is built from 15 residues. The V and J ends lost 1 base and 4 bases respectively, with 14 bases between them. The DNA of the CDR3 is TGTGCCAGCAGCCAAGGGAGCATGGGTTCGTACGAGCAGTACTTC. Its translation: CASSQGSMGSYEQYF.

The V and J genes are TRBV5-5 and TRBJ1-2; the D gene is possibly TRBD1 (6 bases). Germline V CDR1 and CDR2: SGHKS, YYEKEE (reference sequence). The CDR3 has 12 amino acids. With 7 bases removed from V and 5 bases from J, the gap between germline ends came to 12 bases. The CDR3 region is CASRNREYGYTF. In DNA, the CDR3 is TGTGCCAGCCGGAACAGGGAATATGGCTACACCTTC.

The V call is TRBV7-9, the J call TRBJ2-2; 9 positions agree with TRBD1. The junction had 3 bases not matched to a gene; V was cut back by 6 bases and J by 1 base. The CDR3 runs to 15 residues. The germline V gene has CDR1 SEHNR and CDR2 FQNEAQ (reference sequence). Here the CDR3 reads CASSTGGGNTGELFF. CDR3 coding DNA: TGTGCCAGCAGTACAGGGGGCGGGAACACCGGGGAGCTGTTTTTT.

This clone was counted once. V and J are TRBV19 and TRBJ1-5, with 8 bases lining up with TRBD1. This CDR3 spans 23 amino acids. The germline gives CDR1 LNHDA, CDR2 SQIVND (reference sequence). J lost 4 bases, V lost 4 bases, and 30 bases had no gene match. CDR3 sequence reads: CASSNRIRQGASARNTRNQPQHF. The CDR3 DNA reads TGTGCCAGTAGTAATCGGATCCGGCAGGGGGCGAGTGCTAGGAATACGCGGAATCAGCCCCAGCATTTT.

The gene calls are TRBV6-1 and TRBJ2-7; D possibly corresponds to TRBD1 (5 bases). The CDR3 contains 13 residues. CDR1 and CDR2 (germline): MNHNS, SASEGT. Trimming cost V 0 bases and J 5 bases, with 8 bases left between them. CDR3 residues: CASSEAGLHEQYF. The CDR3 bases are TGTGCCAGCAGTGAAGCGGGGCTCCACGAGCAGTACTTC.

The CDR3 DNA sequence: TGTGCCAGAAGCTTTCTTCTAGCCTCACCCGAAAAACTGTTTTTT. Protein sequence: CARSFLLASPEKLFF. The chain combines TRBV5-3 with TRBJ1-4; D not resolved. TRBV5-3 is classed as an ORF, of uncertain function. This CDR3 spans 15 amino acids. Trimming took off 2 bases at V and 8 bases at J, with 16 bases between the two ends.

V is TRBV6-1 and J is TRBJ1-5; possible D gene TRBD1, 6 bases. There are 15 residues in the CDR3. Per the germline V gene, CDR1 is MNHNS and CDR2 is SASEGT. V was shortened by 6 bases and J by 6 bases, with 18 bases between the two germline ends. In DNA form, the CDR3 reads TGTGCCAGCAGCCAGGTGGGGGCGGGCCTTCAGCCCCAGCATTTT. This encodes CASSQVGAGLQPQHF.